This is a list of T cell receptor beta chains from one sample in a study of cytomegalovirus exposure and HLA in healthy donors. Produced via immunoSEQ multiplex PCR; TCRdb's table is partial and in-frame only. The sample includes around 140,000 clones, almost 85% of them seen just once. Material: PBMCs. The receptors derive from a man between 18 and 35 years old in good health and CMV-seropositive. The CDR3 runs from the conserved cysteine through the conserved F or W. D genes are given only for firm matches. Clone size, where shown, is once, few, many, or a class for clones that have expanded.

v_call: TRBV5-1
clone_size: -
d_call: -
j_call: TRBJ1-1
cdr3_nt: TGCGCCAGCAGCTACTGGACAGACATGAACACTGAAGCTTTCTTT
cdr3_aa: CASSYWTDMNTEAFF

v_call: TRBV7-9
clone_size: few
d_call: TRBD2
j_call: TRBJ2-2
cdr3_nt: TGTGCCAGCAGCTTAGGAAGCGGGAGTTCGGCCGGGGAGCTGTTTTTT
cdr3_aa: CASSLGSGSSAGELFF

v_call: TRBV18
clone_size: -
d_call: -
j_call: TRBJ2-3
cdr3_nt: TGTGCCAGCTCCCCTGGATATGTGGGCGCGGATACGCAGTATTTT
cdr3_aa: CASSPGYVGADTQYF

v_call: TRBV19
clone_size: -
d_call: TRBD1
j_call: TRBJ1-1
cdr3_nt: TGTGCCAGTAGTGACAGGGATAACACTGAAGCTTTCTTT
cdr3_aa: CASSDRDNTEAFF

v_call: TRBV7-3
clone_size: -
d_call: TRBD2
j_call: TRBJ2-2
cdr3_nt: TGTGCCAGCAGCTTAGTAGCGGGTACGAACACCGGGGAGCTGTTTTTT
cdr3_aa: CASSLVAGTNTGELFF

v_call: TRBV28
clone_size: -
d_call: -
j_call: TRBJ2-6
cdr3_nt: TGTGCCAGCAGACCAACTGGCTCTGGGGCCAACGTCCTGACTTTC
cdr3_aa: CASRPTGSGANVLTF

v_call: TRBV6-5
clone_size: -
d_call: -
j_call: TRBJ2-7
cdr3_nt: TGTGCCAGCAGTTACCGGGGAGCGGGCGAGCAGTACTTC
cdr3_aa: CASSYRGAGEQYF

v_call: TRBV12-5
clone_size: -
d_call: TRBD2
j_call: TRBJ2-2
cdr3_nt: TGTGCTAGTGCCATAGCCAGCGGGAGTACCGGGGAGCTGTTTTTT
cdr3_aa: CASAIASGSTGELFF

v_call: TRBV6-5
clone_size: -
d_call: -
j_call: TRBJ2-5
cdr3_nt: TGTGCCAGCAGTTACTCTGTTTGGCTAGAAGAGACCCAGTACTTC
cdr3_aa: CASSYSVWLEETQYF

v_call: TRBV5-1
clone_size: -
d_call: -
j_call: TRBJ1-3
cdr3_nt: TGCGCCAGCAGCTTGGACGGTCGAGTCTCTGGAAACACCATATATTTT
cdr3_aa: CASSLDGRVSGNTIYF

v_call: TRBV6-1
clone_size: -
d_call: TRBD1
j_call: TRBJ1-1
cdr3_nt: TGTGCCAGCAGTCGGGCAGGGGGCCGGGACACTGAAGCTTTCTTT
cdr3_aa: CASSRAGGRDTEAFF

v_call: TRBV2
clone_size: once
d_call: TRBD2
j_call: TRBJ2-2
cdr3_nt: TGTGCCAGCAGCGAACTAGCGGAAACGAACACCGGGGAGCTGTTTTTT
cdr3_aa: CASSELAETNTGELFF

v_call: TRBV5-4
clone_size: -
d_call: -
j_call: TRBJ2-3
cdr3_nt: TGTGCCAGCAGCTGGGAGGAGACAGATACGCAGTATTTT
cdr3_aa: CASSWEETDTQYF

v_call: TRBV6-1
clone_size: -
d_call: -
j_call: TRBJ2-7
cdr3_nt: TGTGCCAGCAGTGAAGCTGGAGGGACGGAGTTCTACGAGCAGTACTTC
cdr3_aa: CASSEAGGTEFYEQYF

v_call: TRBV5-8
clone_size: few
d_call: -
j_call: TRBJ2-3
cdr3_nt: TGTGCCAGCAACTCGGGGGTGATACCAGATACGCAGTATTTT
cdr3_aa: CASNSGVIPDTQYF

v_call: TRBV5-6
clone_size: -
d_call: TRBD1
j_call: TRBJ2-5
cdr3_nt: TGTGCCAGCAGCTTGAGGGCAGGGGGTGGGGAGACCCAGTACTTC
cdr3_aa: CASSLRAGGGETQYF